The source of this T cell receptor (beta chain) is a study of T cell changes during pregnancy in multiple sclerosis (dated by TCRdb to between 2019 and 2020). Turning to the overall study: Changes in the T cell repertoire over the course of pregnancy were examined in this study in women with multiple sclerosis.

Of note for this clone: Its cognate antigen has yet to be identified. No much larger clonotype is one base removed from it; base qualities were not supplied.

The CDR3, cysteine through phenylalanine, is 13 amino acids long. Only CDR3 DNA is held: 39 bases, read in frame from base 1. V lost 4 bases and J lost 6 bases; the stretch between them is 10 bases long. The germline V gene yields SGHAT for CDR1 and FQNNGV for CDR2. Library construction relied on the immunoSEQ multiplex PCR assay. Sourced from immuneACCESS, this table was stored by TCRdb with only in-frame sequences that have V and J called. A share of the clones is absent; for the studies checked, an unresolved V gene accounts for under half, and the remainder has no known explanation. This sample has 35,000 to 45,000 clones in its table, and 87% of those were observed once. Of the sample, over 0.85% falls within the top ten clones.

Recombination linked TRBV11-2 to TRBJ2-1, with TRBD1 as a weak D call on 5 bases. The TCR originated in a female donor with multiple sclerosis, enrolled in a pregnancy study. The sample was CD4+ T cells from peripheral blood mononuclear cells, taken after pregnancy. In nucleotide form, the sequence is TGTGCCAGCAGCTGGAGACAGCTCAATGAGCAGTTCTTC. The resulting protein is CASSWRQLNEQFF. Reference TRBV11-2 and TRBJ2-1 genes cover what lies past the CDR3, so the full variable domain is EAGVAQSPRYKIIEKRQSVAFWCNPISGHATLYWYQQILGQGPKLLIQFQNNGVVDDSQLPKDRFSAERLKGVDSTLKIQPAKLEDSAVYLCASSWRQLNEQFFGPGTRLTVL.